The sequence of this T cell receptor beta chain was determined in a study of beta chain features in type 1 diabetes. Trimming stripped 4 bases from V and 3 bases from J, with 10 bases between. The CDR3 covers 13 residues. Per germline, CDR1 SGDLS and CDR2 YYNGEE. Expressed TCRB transcripts were sequenced because the entire RNA isolate underwent reverse transcription. Method: immunoSEQ multiplex PCR; TCRdb's copy keeps in-frame clones and lacks some. Here the sample spans about half a million clones, 10% to 12% being singletons. General observations from the study: A potential PCR bias toward shorter templates would be equal in patient and control samples. Compared to healthy donors, patients appeared to have naive, central memory and Treg TCRB repertoires that were more alike.

Purity exceeding 95% was reached by all sorted populations. About this clone: The antigen is unknown.

This TCR came from a woman under 30 in good health. The chain couples TRBV9 to TRBJ2-5; the D gene is possibly TRBD1 (5 bases). Sequencing was done on a sample of naive CD4+ T cells from blood. Written as DNA, the CDR3 is TGTGCCAGCAGCCCTCGACAGAAAGAGACCCAGTACTTC. This sequence encodes CASSPRQKETQYF.